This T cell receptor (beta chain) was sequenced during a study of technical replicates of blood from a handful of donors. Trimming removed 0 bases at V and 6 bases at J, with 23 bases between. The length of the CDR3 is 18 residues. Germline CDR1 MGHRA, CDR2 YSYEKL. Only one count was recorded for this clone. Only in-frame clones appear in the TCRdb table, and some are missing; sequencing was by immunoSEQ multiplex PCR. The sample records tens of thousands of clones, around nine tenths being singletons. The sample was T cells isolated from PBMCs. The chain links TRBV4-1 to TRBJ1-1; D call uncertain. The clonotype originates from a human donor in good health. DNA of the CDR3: TGCGCCAGCAGCCAAGATATTAAGGAAGCGAGCGGTAGCGCTGAAGCTTTCTTT. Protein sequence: CASSQDIKEASGSAEAFF.